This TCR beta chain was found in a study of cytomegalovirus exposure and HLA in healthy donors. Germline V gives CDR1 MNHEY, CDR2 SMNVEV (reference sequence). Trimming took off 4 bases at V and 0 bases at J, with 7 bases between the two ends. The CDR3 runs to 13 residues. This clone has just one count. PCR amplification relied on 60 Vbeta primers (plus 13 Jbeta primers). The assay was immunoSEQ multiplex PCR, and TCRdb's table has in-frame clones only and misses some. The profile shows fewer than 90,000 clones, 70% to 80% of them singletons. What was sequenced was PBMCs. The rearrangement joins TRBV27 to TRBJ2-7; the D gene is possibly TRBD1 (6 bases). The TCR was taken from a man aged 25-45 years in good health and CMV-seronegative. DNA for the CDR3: TGTGCCAGCAGTTGGGACAACTCCTACGAGCAGTACTTC. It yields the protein CASSWDNSYEQYF.